The sequence of this T cell receptor beta chain was determined in a study of T cell responses to AZD1222 COVID-19 vaccine. Whole-study findings and limits: Targets within unmutated variant regions were reportedly found for nearly half of spike-specific TCRs. Recipients of AZD1222 seropositive at baseline numbered only 5 to 7.

Repertoires were generated with immunoSEQ multiplex PCR, while TCRdb's copy carries only in-frame clones and drops some. The sample lists about 140,000 clones, 75% to 90% occurring once. Concerning this clone itself: Antigen: not known.

Sequenced here: peripheral blood, sampled 28 days after the second AZD1222 dose. This TCR derives from an adult who received the AZD1222 COVID-19 vaccine.

CDR3 in amino acids: CASSGRDGYNEQFF. DNA of the CDR3: TGTGCCAGCAGCGGCCGGGACGGCTACAATGAGCAGTTCTTC. J is TRBJ2-1 and V is TRBV5-4, with D tentatively TRBD1 or TRBD2 (5 bases each). The CDR3 covers 14 residues. Between the trimmed V and J ends, which lost 4 bases and 3 bases, there was a span of 11 bases. CDR1 and CDR2 (germline): SGHNT, YYREEE (reference sequence). Using reference TRBV5-4 and TRBJ2-1 for the parts outside the CDR3, the full variable domain is ETGVTQSPTHLIKTRGQQVTLRCSSQSGHNTVSWYQQALGQGPQFIFQYYREEENGRGNFPPRFSGLQFPNYSSELNVNALELDDSALYLCASSGRDGYNEQFFGPGTRLTVL.